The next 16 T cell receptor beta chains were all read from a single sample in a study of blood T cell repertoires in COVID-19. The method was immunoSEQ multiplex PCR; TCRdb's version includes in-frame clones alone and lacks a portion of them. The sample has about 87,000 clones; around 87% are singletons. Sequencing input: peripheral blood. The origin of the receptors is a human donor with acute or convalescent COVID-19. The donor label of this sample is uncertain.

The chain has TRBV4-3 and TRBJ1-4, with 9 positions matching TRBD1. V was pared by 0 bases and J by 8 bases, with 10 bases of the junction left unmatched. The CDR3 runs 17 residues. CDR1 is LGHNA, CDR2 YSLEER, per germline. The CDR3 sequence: CASSQERGQGSKEKLFF. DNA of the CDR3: TGCGCCAGCAGCCAAGAACGGGGACAGGGAAGTAAGGAAAAACTGTTTTTT.

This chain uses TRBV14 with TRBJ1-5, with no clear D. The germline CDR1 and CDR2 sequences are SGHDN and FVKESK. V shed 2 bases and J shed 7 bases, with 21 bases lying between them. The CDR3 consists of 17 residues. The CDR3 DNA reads TGTGCCAGCAGCCAACGCCGGGTCGAGGCCGAGGGACAGCCCCAGCATTTT. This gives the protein CASSQRRVEAEGQPQHF.

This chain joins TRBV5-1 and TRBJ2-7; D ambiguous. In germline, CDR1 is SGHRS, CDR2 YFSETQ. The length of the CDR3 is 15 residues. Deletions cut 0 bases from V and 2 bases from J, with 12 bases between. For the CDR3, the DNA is TGCGCCAGCAGCTTGGTCCCATTCCCTACCTACGAGCAGTACTTC. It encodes CASSLVPFPTYEQYF. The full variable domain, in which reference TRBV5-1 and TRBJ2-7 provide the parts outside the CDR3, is KAGVTQTPRYLIKTRGQQVTLSCSPISGHRSVSWYQQTPGQGLQFLFEYFSETQRNKGNFPGRFSGRQFSNSRSEMNVSTLELGDSALYLCASSLVPFPTYEQYFGPGTRLTVT.

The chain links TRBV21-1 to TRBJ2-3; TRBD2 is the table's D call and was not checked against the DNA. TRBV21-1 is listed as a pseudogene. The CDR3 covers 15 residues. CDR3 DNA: TGTGCCAGCAGCGCACCGGGACTAGCTCTTGGTACGCAGTATTTT. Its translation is CASSAPGLALGTQYF.

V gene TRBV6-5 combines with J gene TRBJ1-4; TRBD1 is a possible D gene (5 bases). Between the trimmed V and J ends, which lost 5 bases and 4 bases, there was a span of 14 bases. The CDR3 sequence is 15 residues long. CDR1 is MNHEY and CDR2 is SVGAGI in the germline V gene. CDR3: CASSPKTVDNEKLFF. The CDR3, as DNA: TGTGCCAGCAGTCCCAAGACAGTGGATAATGAAAAACTGTTTTTT.

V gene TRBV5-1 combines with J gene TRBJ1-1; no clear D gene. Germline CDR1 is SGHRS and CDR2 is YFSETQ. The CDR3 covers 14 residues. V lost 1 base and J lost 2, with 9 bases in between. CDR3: CASSLLGLNTEAFF. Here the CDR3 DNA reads TGCGCCAGCAGCTTGCTCGGACTAAACACTGAAGCTTTCTTT.

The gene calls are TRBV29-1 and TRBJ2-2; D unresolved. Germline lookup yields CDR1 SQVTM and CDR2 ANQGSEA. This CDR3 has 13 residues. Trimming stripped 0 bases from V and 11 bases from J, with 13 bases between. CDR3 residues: CSVEDLDRRELFF. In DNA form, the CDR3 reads TGCAGCGTTGAAGATCTAGACCGCCGCGAGCTGTTTTTT.

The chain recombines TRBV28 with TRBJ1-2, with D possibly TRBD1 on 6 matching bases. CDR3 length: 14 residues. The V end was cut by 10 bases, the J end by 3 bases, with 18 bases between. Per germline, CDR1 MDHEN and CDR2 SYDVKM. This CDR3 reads CATLQGSGYYGYTF. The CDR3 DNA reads TGTGCCACCCTACAGGGCAGTGGGTACTATGGCTACACCTTC.

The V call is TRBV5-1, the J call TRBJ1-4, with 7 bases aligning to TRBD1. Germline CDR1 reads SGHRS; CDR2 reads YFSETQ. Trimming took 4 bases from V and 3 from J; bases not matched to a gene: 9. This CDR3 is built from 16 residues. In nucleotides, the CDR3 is TGCGCCAGCAGCCCCGTGAGGGGGCCCTCTAATGAAAAACTGTTTTTT. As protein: CASSPVRGPSNEKLFF.

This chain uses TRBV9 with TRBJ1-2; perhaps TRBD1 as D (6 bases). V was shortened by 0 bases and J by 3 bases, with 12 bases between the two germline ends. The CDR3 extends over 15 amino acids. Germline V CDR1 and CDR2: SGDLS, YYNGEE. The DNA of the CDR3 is TGTGCCAGCAGCGTAGGGGGCAGGGGTGACTATGGCTACACCTTC. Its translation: CASSVGGRGDYGYTF.

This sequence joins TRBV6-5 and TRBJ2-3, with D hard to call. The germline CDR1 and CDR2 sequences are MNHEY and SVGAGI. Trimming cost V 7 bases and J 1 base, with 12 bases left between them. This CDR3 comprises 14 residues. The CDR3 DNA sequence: TGTGCCAGCACGCGTCGAAGAGGCACAGATACGCAGTATTTT. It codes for CASTRRRGTDTQYF.

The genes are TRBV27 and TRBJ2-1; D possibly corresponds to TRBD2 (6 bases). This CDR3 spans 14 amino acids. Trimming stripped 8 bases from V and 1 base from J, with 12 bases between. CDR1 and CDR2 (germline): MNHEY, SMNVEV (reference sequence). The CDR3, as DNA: TGTGCCAGCTGGTTGGGGGGATCCTACAATGAGCAGTTCTTC. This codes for CASWLGGSYNEQFF.

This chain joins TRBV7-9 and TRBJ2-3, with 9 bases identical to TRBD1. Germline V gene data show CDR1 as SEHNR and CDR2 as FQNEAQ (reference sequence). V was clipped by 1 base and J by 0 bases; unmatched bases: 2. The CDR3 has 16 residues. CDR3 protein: CASSLGGTGSTDTQYF. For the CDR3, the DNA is TGTGCCAGCAGCTTAGGAGGGACAGGGAGCACAGATACGCAGTATTTT. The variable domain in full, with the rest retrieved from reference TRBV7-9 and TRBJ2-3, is DTGVSQNPRHKITKRGQNVTFRCDPISEHNRLYWYRQTLGQGPEFLTYFQNEAQLEKSRLLSDRFSAERPKGSFSTLEIQRTEQGDSAMYLCASSLGGTGSTDTQYFGPGTRLTVL.

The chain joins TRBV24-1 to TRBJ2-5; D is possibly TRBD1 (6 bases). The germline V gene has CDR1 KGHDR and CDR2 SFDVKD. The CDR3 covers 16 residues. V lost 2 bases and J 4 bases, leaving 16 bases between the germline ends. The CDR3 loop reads CATSDSRTASTETQYF. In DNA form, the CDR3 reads TGTGCCACCAGTGATTCTCGGACAGCGAGCACAGAGACCCAGTACTTC.

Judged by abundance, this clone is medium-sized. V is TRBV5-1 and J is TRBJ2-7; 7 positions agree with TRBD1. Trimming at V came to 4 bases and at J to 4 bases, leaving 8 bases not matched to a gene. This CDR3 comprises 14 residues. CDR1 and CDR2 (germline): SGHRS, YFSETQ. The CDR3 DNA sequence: TGCGCCAGCAGCCCGACACAGGGGTTATACGAGCAGTACTTC. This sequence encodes CASSPTQGLYEQYF.

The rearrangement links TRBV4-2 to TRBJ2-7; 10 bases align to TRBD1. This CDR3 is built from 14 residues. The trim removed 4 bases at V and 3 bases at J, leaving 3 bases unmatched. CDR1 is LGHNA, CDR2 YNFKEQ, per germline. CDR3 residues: CASSPGTGDYEQYF. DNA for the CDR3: TGTGCCAGCAGCCCCGGGACAGGGGACTACGAGCAGTACTTC.